The T cell receptor beta chain under discussion was sequenced for a study of blood T cell repertoires in COVID-19. Overall study: The cDNA or gDNA used as material had been derived from T cells, B-cell-depleted T cells, or PBMCs.

Profiled with immunoSEQ multiplex PCR; TCRdb holds only in-frame clones, not every one. The sample has under 350,000 clones; roughly 89% are singletons. Each participant's cohort was designated according to participant-reported clinical history. Specimen: PBMCs or T cells enriched from blood (not recorded which). The sequence came from a woman between 40 and 55 years old who had recovered from COVID-19.

The CDR3 is CASSQGTGGGETSNQPQHF. The DNA of the CDR3 is TGTGCCAGCAGCCAAGGGACAGGGGGCGGAGAGACTAGCAATCAGCCCCAGCATTTT. The chain recombines TRBV4-2 with TRBJ1-5, with 11 nucleotides matching TRBD1. The germline gives CDR1 LGHNA, CDR2 YNFKEQ. This CDR3 is built from 19 residues. V lost 1 base, J lost 0 bases, and 8 bases stayed unmatched.